This T cell receptor beta chain was documented in a study of read filtering for tumor transcriptome and immune sequencing. Across the whole study: Mean patient age was approximately 66 years, range about 45 to 90; 17 male, more than 11 female. After DNase treatment, RNA was made into whole-transcriptome libraries.

Deletions cut 0 bases from V and 4 bases from J, with 10 bases between. The CDR3 runs to 14 residues. Germline CDR1 SGHDT, CDR2 YYEEEE. The library was built from roughly 400 ng RNA with molecular barcoded adaptors for alpha/delta and beta/gamma chains. TCRdb analysed the reads with MiXCR anew, one entry per CDR3 protein. The sample lists some 40,000 distinct CDR3 sequences, around 15% occurring once. The sequence was collected from a donor at least 40 years old with multiple myeloma. Sequencing was done on a sample of a population of CD138-negative cells sorted from bone marrow. The chain is built from TRBV5-6 and TRBJ1-2; D is ambiguous. DNA for the CDR3: TGTGCCAGCAGCTTGGAGGCCAGATTCTATGGCTACACCTTC. Its protein is CASSLEARFYGYTF.